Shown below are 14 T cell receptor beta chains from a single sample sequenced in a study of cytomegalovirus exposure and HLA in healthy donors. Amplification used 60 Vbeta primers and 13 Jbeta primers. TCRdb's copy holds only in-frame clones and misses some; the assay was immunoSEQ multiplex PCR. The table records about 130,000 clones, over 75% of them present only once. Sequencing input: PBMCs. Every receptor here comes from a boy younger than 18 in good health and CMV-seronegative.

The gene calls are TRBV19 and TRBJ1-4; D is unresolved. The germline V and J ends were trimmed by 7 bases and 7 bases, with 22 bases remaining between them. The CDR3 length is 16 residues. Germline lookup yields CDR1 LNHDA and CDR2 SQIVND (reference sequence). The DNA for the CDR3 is TGTGCCAGTACCATGCCCGTGGTGGGCGCGTCTGAAAAACTGTTTTTT. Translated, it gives CASTMPVVGASEKLFF.

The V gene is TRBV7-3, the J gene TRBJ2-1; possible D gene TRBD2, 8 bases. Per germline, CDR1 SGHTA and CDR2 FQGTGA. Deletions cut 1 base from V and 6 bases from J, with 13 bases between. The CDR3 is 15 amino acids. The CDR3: CASSLIAGQSNEQFF. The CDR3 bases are TGTGCCAGCAGCTTAATAGCGGGACAGAGCAATGAGCAGTTCTTC.

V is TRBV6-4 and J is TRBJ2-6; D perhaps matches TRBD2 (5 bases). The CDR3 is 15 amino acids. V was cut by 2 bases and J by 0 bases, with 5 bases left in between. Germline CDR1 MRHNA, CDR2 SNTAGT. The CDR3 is CASSDGLSGANVLTF. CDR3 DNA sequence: TGTGCCAGCAGTGACGGACTCTCTGGGGCCAACGTCCTGACTTTC.

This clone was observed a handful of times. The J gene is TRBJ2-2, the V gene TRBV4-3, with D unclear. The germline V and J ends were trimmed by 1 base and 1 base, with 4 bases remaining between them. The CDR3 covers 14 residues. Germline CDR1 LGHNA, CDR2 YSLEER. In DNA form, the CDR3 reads TGCGCCAGCAGCCAAGTTCAGAACACCGGGGAGCTGTTTTTT. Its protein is CASSQVQNTGELFF.

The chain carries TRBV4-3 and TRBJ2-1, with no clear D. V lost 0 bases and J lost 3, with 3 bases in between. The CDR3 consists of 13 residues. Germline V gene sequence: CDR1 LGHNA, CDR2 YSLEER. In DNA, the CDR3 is TGCGCCAGCAGCCAAGATAACTACAATGAGCAGTTCTTC. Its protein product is CASSQDNYNEQFF.

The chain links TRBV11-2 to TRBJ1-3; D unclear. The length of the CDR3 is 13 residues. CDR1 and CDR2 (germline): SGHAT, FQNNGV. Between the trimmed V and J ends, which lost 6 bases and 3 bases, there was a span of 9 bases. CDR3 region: CASSSSGGNTIYF. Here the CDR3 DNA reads TGTGCCAGCAGTTCAAGCGGTGGAAACACCATATATTTT.

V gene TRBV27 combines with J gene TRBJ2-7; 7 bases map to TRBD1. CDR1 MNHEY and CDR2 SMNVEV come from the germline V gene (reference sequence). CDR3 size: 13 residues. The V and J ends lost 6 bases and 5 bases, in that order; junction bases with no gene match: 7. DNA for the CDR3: TGTGCCAGCAGGGGACAGACCCTTGACGAGCAGTACTTC. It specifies CASRGQTLDEQYF.

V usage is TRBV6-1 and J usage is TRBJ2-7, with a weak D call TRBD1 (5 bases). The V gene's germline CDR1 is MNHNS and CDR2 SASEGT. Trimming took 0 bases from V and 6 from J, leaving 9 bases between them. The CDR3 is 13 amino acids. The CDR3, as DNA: TGTGCCAGCAGTGAAGCGGGGCAGCTCGAGCAGTACTTC. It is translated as CASSEAGQLEQYF.

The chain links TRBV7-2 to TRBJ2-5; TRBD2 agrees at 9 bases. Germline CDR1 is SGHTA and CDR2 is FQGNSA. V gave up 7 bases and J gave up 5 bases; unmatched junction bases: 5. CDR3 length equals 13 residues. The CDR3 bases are TGTGCCAGCACTCTAGCGGGGCTGGAGACCCAGTACTTC. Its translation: CASTLAGLETQYF.

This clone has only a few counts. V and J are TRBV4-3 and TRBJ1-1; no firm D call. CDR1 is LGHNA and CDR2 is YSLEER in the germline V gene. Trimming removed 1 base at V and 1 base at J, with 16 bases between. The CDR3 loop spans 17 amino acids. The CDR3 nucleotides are TGCGCCAGCAGCCAAGTGGGGTTTGAGGACTCGAACACTGAAGCTTTCTTT. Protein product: CASSQVGFEDSNTEAFF.

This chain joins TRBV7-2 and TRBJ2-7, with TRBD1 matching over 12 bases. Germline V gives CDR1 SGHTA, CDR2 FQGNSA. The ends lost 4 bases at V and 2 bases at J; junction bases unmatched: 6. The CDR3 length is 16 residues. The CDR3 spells CASSSYGTGGPYEQYF. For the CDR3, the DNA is TGTGCCAGCAGCTCCTACGGGACAGGGGGCCCCTACGAGCAGTACTTC.

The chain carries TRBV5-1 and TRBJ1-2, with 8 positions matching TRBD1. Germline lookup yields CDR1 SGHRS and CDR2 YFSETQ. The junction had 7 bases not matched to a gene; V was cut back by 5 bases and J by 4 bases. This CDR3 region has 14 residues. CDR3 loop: CASRPRTGSYGYTF. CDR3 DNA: TGCGCCAGCAGGCCGCGGACAGGGTCCTATGGCTACACCTTC.

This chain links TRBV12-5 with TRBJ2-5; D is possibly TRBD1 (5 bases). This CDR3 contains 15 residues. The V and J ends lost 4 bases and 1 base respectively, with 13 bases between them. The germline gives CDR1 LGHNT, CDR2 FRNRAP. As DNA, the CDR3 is TGTGCTAGTGGTTCCGATCAGGGAACCCAAGAGACCCAGTACTTC. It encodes CASGSDQGTQETQYF. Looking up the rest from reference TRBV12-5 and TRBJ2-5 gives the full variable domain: DARVTQTPRHKVTEMGQEVTMRCQPILGHNTVFWYRQTMMQGLELLAYFRNRAPLDDSGMPKDRFSAEMPDATLATLKIQPSEPRDSAVYFCASGSDQGTQETQYFGPGTRLLVL.

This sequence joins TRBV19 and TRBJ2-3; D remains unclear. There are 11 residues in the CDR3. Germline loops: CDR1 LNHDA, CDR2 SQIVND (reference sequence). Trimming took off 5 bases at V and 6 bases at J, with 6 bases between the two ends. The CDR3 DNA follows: TGTGCCAGTAGTTATCGGGATACGCAGTATTTT. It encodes CASSYRDTQYF.